This T cell receptor beta chain was observed in a study of blood T cell repertoires in COVID-19. Study information: The analysed material was cDNA or gDNA that came from T cells, B-cell-depleted T cells, or PBMCs.

This clone was detected once. Unmatched junction bases numbered 9, after V lost 6 bases and J lost 5 bases. The CDR3 consists of 15 residues. The germline V gene has CDR1 MDHEN and CDR2 SYDVKM. Clinical history reported by participants formed the basis on which cohorts were assigned. Either two negative PCRs, clearance, or symptom resolution qualified Cohort 3 donors as recovered. Under the authors' procedure: Estimation of nucleated cell counts was performed using reference gene primer amplification. Sequencing was performed with immunoSEQ multiplex PCR; in TCRdb, only in-frame clones are kept and a portion is missing. V, J and clone size are taken as reported in that table, and D and trimming were inferred from the DNA itself. This sample has hundreds of thousands of clones, with less than 90% found just once.

The rearrangement links TRBV28 to TRBJ1-1; 10 bases match TRBD1. The clonotype was recovered from a young woman who had recovered from COVID-19. The sequenced sample consisted of PBMCs or T cells enriched from blood (not recorded which). The CDR3 bases are TGTGCCAGCAGGCCGCCGGGACAGGGGTCGACTGAAGCTTTCTTT. It codes for CASRPPGQGSTEAFF.